Given below is one T cell receptor (beta chain) in context. Its antigen is not known. The data originate from a study of breast tumors, draining lymph nodes, adjacent tissues. General study results and limits: Tumor and nontumor repertoires were significantly more similar in luminal-like than in basal-like breast cancer. Findings are consistent with lymph node origin and intratumoral expansion of most tumor T cells. That most tumor T cells come from lymph nodes remained unproven. Tumor TCR diversity was below lymph nodes but above nontumor tissue.

This CDR3 spans 14 amino acids. CDR1 is LNHNV and CDR2 is YYDKDF in the germline V gene (reference sequence). Between the trimmed V and J ends, which lost 1 base and 4 bases, there was a span of 10 bases. TCRdb analysed the multiplex PCR reads with MiXCR anew, one entry per CDR3 protein. There are about 22,000 distinct CDR3 sequences in the sample; 55% to 80% occur only once, and about a fifth lies in the top ten. This receptor was taken from a female donor with breast cancer. Some clones in this sample may be carry-over from other donors' samples. What was sequenced was tumor-adjacent breast tissue. The chain carries TRBV15 and TRBJ1-2, with D possibly matching TRBD1 (6 bases). In nucleotides, the CDR3 is TGTGCCACCAGCAGAGGGGGGCAGGGCTATGGCTACACCTTC. Its protein is CATSRGGQGYGYTF.